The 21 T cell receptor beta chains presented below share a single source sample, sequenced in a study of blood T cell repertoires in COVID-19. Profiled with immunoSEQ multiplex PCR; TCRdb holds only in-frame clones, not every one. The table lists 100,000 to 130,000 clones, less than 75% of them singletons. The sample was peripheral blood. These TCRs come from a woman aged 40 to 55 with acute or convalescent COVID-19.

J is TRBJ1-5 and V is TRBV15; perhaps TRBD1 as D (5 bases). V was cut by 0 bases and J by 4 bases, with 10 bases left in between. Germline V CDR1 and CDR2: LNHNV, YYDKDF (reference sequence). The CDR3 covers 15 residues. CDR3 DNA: TGTGCCACCAGCAGAGATGGGGCAGCAAATCAGCCCCAGCATTTT. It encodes CATSRDGAANQPQHF.

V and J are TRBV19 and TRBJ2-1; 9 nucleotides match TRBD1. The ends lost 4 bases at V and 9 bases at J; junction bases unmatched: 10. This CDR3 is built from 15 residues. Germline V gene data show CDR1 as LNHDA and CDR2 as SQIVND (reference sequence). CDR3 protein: CASSTPGTGRSEQFF. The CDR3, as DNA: TGTGCCAGTAGTACCCCCGGGACAGGGCGGAGTGAGCAGTTCTTC.

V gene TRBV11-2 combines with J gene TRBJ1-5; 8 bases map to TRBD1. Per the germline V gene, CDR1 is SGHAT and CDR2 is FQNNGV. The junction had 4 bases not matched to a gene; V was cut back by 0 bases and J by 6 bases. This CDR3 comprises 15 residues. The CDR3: CASSLDPRGRQPQHF. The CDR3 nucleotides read TGTGCCAGCAGCTTAGACCCCAGGGGGCGTCAGCCCCAGCATTTT.

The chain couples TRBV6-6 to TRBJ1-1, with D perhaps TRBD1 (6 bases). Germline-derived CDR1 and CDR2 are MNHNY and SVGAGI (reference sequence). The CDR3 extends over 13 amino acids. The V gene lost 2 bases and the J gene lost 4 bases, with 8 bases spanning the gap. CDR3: CASSYQGITEAFF. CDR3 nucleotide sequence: TGTGCCAGCAGTTACCAGGGGATCACTGAAGCTTTCTTT.

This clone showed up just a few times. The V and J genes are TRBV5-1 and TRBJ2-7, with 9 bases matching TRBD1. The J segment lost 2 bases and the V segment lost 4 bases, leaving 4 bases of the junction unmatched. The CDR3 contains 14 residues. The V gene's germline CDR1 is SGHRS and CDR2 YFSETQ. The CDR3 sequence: CASSTRTGAYEQYF. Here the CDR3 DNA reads TGCGCCAGCAGCACCCGGACAGGGGCCTACGAGCAGTACTTC.

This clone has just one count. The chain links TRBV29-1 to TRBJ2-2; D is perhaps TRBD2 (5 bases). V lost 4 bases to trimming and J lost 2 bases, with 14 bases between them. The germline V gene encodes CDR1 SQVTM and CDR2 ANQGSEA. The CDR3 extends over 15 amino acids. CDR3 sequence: CSVVVFGLNTGELFF. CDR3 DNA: TGCAGCGTTGTAGTATTCGGACTCAACACCGGGGAGCTGTTTTTT.

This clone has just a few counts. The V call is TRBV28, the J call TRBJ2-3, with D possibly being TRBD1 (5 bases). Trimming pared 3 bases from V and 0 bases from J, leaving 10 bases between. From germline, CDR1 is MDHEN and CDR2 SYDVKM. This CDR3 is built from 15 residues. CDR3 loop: CASSFRQTSTDTQYF. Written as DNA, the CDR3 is TGTGCCAGCAGTTTTCGACAGACAAGCACAGATACGCAGTATTTT.

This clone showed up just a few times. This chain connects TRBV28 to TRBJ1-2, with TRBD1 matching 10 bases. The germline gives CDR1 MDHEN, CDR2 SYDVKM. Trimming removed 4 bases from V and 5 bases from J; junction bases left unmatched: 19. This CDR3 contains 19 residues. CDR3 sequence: CASSSPKSGQGTPLYGYTF. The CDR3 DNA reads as TGTGCCAGCAGTTCGCCCAAATCGGGACAGGGGACCCCCCTTTATGGCTACACCTTC.

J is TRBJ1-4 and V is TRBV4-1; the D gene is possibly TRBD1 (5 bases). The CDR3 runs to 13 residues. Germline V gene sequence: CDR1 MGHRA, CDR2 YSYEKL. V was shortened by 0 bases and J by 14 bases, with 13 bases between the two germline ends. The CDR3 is CASSQDNRDSLFF. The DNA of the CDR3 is TGCGCCAGCAGCCAAGACAACCGGGACTCCCTGTTTTTT.

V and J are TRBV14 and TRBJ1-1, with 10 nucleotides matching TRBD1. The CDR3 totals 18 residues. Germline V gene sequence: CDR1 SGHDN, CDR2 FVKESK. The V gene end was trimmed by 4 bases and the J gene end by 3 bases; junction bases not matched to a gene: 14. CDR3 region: CASSPWGGTGDGYTEAFF. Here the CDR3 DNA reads TGTGCCAGCAGCCCCTGGGGAGGGACAGGGGATGGGTACACTGAAGCTTTCTTT.

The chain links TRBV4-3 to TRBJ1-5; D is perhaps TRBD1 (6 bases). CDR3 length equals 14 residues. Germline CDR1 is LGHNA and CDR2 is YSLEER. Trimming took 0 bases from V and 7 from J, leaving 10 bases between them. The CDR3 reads CASSQDTGPQPQHF. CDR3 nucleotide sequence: TGCGCCAGCAGCCAAGATACAGGGCCCCAGCCCCAGCATTTT.

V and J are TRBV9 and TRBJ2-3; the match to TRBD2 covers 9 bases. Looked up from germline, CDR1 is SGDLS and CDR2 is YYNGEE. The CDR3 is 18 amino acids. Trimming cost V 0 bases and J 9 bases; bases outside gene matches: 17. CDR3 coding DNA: TGTGCCAGCAGCGTAGCTACGGAGGGGCTAGCGGGGTTGGGGACGCAGTATTTT. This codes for CASSVATEGLAGLGTQYF.

Here the CDR3 DNA reads TGTGCCAGCAGCTTAGTGTCGGGACTACCGTACAATGAGCAGTTCTTC. It is translated as CASSLVSGLPYNEQFF. The chain recombines TRBV11-2 with TRBJ2-1, with 7 bases aligning to TRBD2. The CDR3 consists of 16 residues. CDR1 and CDR2 from the germline V gene are SGHAT and FQNNGV. The V and J ends lost 1 base and 4 bases, in that order; junction bases with no gene match: 7.

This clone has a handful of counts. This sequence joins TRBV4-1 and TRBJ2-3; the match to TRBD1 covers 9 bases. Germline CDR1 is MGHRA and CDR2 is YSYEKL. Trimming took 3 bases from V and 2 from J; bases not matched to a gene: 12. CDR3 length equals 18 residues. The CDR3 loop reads CASSHLKRGQGYTDTQYF. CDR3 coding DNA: TGCGCCAGCAGCCACCTAAAAAGGGGACAGGGCTACACAGATACGCAGTATTTT.

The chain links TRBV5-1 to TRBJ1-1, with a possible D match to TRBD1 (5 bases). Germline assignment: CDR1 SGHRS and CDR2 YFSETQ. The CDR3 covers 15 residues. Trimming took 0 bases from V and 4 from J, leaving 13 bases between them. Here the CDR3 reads CASSLGHGDSTEAFF. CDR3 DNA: TGCGCCAGCAGCTTGGGTCATGGGGACTCCACTGAAGCTTTCTTT.

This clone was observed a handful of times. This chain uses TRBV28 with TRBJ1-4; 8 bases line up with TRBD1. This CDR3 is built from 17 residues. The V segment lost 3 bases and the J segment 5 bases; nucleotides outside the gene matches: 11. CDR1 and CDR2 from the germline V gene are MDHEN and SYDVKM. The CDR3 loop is CASSFRLTDRENEKLFF. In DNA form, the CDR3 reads TGTGCCAGCAGTTTCCGACTAACGGACAGGGAGAATGAAAAACTGTTTTTT. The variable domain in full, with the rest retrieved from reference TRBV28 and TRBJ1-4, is DVKVTQSSRYLVKRTGEKVFLECVQDMDHENMFWYRQDPGLGLRLIYFSYDVKMKEKGDIPEGYSVSREKKERFSLILESASTNQTSMYLCASSFRLTDRENEKLFFGSGTQLSVL.

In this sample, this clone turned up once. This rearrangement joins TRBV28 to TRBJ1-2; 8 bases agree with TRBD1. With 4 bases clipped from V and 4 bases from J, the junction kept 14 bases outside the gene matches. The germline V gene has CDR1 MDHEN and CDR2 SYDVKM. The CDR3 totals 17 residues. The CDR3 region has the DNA TGTGCCAGCAGTTCACCCGGGACAGGAGGACCGAGCTATGGCTACACCTTC. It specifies CASSSPGTGGPSYGYTF.

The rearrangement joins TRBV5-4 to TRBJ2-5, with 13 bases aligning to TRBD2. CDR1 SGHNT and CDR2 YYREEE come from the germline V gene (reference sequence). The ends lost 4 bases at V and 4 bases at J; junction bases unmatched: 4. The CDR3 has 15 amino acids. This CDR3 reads CASSPRLAGGETQYF. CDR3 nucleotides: TGTGCCAGCAGCCCTCGACTAGCGGGGGGAGAGACCCAGTACTTC.

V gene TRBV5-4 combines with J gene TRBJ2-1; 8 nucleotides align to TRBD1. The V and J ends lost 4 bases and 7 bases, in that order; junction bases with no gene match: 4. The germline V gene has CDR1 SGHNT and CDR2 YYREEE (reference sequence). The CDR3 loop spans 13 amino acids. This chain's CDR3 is CASSLDRGNEQFF. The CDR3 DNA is TGTGCCAGCAGCCTAGACAGGGGAAATGAGCAGTTCTTC.

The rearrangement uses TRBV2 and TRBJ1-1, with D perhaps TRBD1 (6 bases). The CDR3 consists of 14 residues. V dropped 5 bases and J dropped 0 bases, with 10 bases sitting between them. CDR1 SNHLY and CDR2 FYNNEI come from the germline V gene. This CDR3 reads CASSYRVMNTEAFF. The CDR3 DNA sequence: TGTGCCAGCAGTTACAGGGTCATGAACACTGAAGCTTTCTTT.

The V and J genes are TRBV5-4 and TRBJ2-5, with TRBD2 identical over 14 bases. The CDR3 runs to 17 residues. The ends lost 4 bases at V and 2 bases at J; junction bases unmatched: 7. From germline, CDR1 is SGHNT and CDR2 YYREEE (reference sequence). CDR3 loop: CASSRGLAGGLQETQYF. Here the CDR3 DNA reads TGTGCCAGCAGCCGAGGACTAGCGGGGGGACTGCAAGAGACCCAGTACTTC.